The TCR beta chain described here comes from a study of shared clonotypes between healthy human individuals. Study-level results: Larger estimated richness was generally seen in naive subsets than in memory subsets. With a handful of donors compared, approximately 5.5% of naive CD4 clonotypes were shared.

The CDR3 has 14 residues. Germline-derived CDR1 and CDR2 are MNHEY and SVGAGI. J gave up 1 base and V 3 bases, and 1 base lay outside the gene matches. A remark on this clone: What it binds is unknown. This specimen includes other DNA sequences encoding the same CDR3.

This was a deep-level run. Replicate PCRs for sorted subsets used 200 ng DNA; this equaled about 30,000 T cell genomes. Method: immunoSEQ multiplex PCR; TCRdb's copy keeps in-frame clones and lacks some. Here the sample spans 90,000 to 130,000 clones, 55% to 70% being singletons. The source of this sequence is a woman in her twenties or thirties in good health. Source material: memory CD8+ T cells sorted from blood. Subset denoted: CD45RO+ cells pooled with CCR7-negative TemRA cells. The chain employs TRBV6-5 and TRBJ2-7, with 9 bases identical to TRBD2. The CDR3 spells CASSYAGGSYEQYF. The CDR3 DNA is TGTGCCAGCAGTTATGCGGGAGGGTCCTACGAGCAGTACTTC.